This T cell receptor (beta chain) was recovered during a study of blood T cell repertoires in COVID-19. Study context: The analysed material was cDNA or gDNA that came from T cells, B-cell-depleted T cells, or PBMCs.

The germline V gene has CDR1 MDHEN and CDR2 SYDVKM. V gave up 9 bases and J gave up 4 bases, with 13 bases separating them. The CDR3 consists of 13 residues. Using immunoSEQ multiplex PCR, the repertoire was profiled, and TCRdb retains in-frame clones only, with some absent. Of 35,000 to 45,000 clones listed, around four fifths are singletons. The sequence derives from a human donor in a cohort sampled during active COVID-19. The genes are TRBV28 and TRBJ1-5; D not certain. Sequences were obtained from peripheral blood. The CDR3 bases are TGTGCCAGTTCATGGCAGATTAATCAGCCCCAGCATTTT. Residues: CASSWQINQPQHF.